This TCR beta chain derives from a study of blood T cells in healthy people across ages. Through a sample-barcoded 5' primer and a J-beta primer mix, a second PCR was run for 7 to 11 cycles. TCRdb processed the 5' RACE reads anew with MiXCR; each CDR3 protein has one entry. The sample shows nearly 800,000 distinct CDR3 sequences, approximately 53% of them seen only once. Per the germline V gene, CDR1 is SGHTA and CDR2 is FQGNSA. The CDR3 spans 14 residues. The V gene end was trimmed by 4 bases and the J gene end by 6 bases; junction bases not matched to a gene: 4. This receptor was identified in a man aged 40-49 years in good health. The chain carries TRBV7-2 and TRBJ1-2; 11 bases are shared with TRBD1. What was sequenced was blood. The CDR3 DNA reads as TGTGCCAGCAGCTGGACAGGGGGCATGGATGGCTACACCTTC. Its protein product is CASSWTGGMDGYTF.